These T cell receptor beta chains were read from a single sample in a study of blood T cell repertoires in COVID-19. Sequencing used immunoSEQ multiplex PCR; TCRdb keeps in-frame clones, though not all of them. The sample consists of roughly 250,000 clones, approximately 86% of them appearing once. The sequenced sample was PBMCs or T cells enriched from blood (not recorded which). These receptors were obtained from a woman in her 40s with acute COVID-19. Both conserved end residues are trimmed from each CDR3.

j_gene	v_gene	CDR3aa
TRBJ2-6	TRBV6-2/TRBV6-3	ASSPDYPGANVLT
TRBJ2-2	TRBV5-1	ASSLAGIAANTGELF
TRBJ2-3	TRBV25-1	ASSEYASGSIDTQY
TRBJ1-3	TRBV6-5	ASSYFAQGSGNTIY
TRBJ2-1	TRBV5-8	ASSLAIGSGRNEQF
TRBJ1-1	TRBV29-1	SVEGGHTEAF
TRBJ2-1	TRBV6-1	ASSDRASGSNEQF
TRBJ2-3	TRBV10-1	ATAYSPTDTQY
TRBJ1-6	TRBV7-3	ASSSTGTGFSPLH
TRBJ2-2	TRBV30	AWNRAGTLNTGELF
TRBJ2-5	TRBV29-1	SVRSGALQETQY
TRBJ1-1	TRBV29-1	SVIRAKGANTEAF
TRBJ1-4	TRBV27	ASSPFRQGATNEKLF
TRBJ2-3	TRBV2	ASGLALGDTQY
TRBJ2-7	TRBV27	ASSSLAGVEISYEQY
TRBJ2-3	TRBV9	ASSVDFRYDTQY
TRBJ1-3	TRBV13	ASSSGGGPRNTIY
TRBJ2-1	TRBV21-1	ASSKIAAGATNEQF
TRBJ1-5	TRBV3-1/TRBV3-2	ASSQDSGRVGQPQH
TRBJ2-1	TRBV4-1	ASSEEAGRLANNEQF
TRBJ1-2	TRBV6-6	ASSGENLYGYT